This TCR beta chain was documented in a study of T cells in localized non-small cell lung cancer. Points from the study as a whole: Heterogeneity remains possible, as sequencing covered one tumor region only. A median of approximately 50 clones ranked among the top 100 in tumor appeared in adjacent lung. Clonality of T cells reached its maximum in uninvolved adjacent lung, surpassing tumor.

The data were produced by immunoSEQ multiplex PCR, yet TCRdb's version contains in-frame clones alone and is incomplete. The sample lists 2,500 to 3,000 clones, over 25% occurring once. As concerns this clone: Its antigen is undetermined.

V shed 3 bases, J shed 6 bases, and the junction held 9 bases outside the gene matches. This CDR3 contains 15 residues. Germline CDR1 SGHNT, CDR2 YENEEA. The receptor comes from a male donor at least 60 years old with stage III lung adenocarcinoma. V and J are TRBV11-3 and TRBJ2-3, with 7 bases matching TRBD2. The sample consisted of lung tumor tissue, taken before any cancer treatment. The CDR3 protein is CASSLGGRAFDTQYF. The CDR3 DNA sequence: TGTGCCAGCAGCTTGGGAGGGAGGGCCTTCGATACGCAGTATTTT.